This TCR beta chain was identified during a study of cytomegalovirus exposure and HLA in healthy donors. About the study: The approximately 120 million unique TCR beta sequences, from roughly 180 million T cells, were found by an earlier analysis.

Regarding this clone: Antigen unknown.

General study results and limits: Reportedly, a later analysis found an Asian-associated ancestry cluster had fewer N-insertions than the approximately 700-donor mean. The authors later linked a missense DCLRE1C variant to TCR beta V- and J-gene trimming.

PCR used 60 Vbeta primers and 13 Jbeta primers. Libraries were prepared by immunoSEQ multiplex PCR; TCRdb keeps only in-frame clonotypes and omits some of them. The sample has about 160,000 clones; roughly 85% are singletons. This CDR3 has 17 amino acids. Trimming cost V 2 bases and J 6 bases; bases outside gene matches: 12. From germline, CDR1 is SGHAT and CDR2 FQDESV (reference sequence). The sequenced sample was PBMCs. The chain employs TRBV11-1 and TRBJ2-1; 8 nucleotides match TRBD1. The source is a man aged 18 to 29 in good health and CMV-seropositive. The CDR3 loop is CASSLFLGQGLGNEQFF. The CDR3 nucleotides are TGTGCCAGCAGCTTATTCCTAGGACAGGGTTTGGGCAATGAGCAGTTCTTC.